This T cell receptor beta chain stems from a study of shared clonotypes between healthy human individuals. Study-wide findings and caveats: Across four donors, naive CD4 shared roughly 5%, naive CD8 under 4%, memory CD4 roughly 2.2%, memory CD8 about 0.4%. Sorted-subset samples were not fully sequenced, rarefaction indicated. Estimated clonotype richness was generally higher in naive than memory subsets.

This table comes from immunoSEQ multiplex PCR, and its TCRdb copy is limited to in-frame clones, with some not included. The sample carries about 2 million clones, 85% to 95% recorded once. Every contributor of samples was a Caucasian grown-up residing in Nashville, Tennessee. The CDR3 runs to 15 residues. V shed 8 bases, J shed 2 bases, and the junction held 6 bases outside the gene matches. From germline, CDR1 is WNHNN and CDR2 SYGVQD (reference sequence). With respect to this clone: The target antigen is unknown.

The rearrangement links TRBV10-1 to TRBJ2-3, with 11 bases identical to TRBD2. The TCR comes from a young man in good health. Sequencing was performed on naive CD4+ T cells sorted from blood. Regarding subset: CD45RA+ positively selected. CDR3 loop: CASSGTSGPTDTQYF. CDR3 bases: TGCGCCAGCTCCGGGACTAGCGGCCCCACAGATACGCAGTATTTT.